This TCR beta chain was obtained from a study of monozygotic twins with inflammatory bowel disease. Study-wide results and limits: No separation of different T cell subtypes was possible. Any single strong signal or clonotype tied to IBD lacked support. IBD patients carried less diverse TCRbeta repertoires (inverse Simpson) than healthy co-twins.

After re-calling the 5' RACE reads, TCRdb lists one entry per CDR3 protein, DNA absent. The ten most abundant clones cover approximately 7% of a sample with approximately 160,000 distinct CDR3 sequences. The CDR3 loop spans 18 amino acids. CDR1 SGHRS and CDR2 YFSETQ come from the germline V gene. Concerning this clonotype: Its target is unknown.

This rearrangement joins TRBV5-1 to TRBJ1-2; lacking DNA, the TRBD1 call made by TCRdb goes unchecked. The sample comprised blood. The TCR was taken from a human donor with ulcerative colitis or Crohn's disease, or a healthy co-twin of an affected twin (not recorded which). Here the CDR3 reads CASTLEAGQTLSTYGYTF.